A selection of T cell receptor beta chains follows, all from one sample in a study of technical replicates of blood from several donors. Some clones are missing from TCRdb's copy, which holds only in-frame ones; the method was immunoSEQ multiplex PCR. Altogether about 82,000 clones are present, roughly 95% being singletons, with the ten largest covering around 0.38%. The sequenced sample was T cells isolated from PBMCs. All receptors come from a human donor in good health. The CDR3 runs from the conserved cysteine through the conserved F or W. Each record gives: clone size, D gene, V gene, J gene, CDR3 protein, CDR3 DNA. The D gene is left open where the match is weak. Part of the rows lack a size; the others show once, few, many or a class for expanded clones.

abundance: NA; d_gene: TRBD1; v_gene: TRBV6-5; j_gene: TRBJ2-2; CDR3aa: CASSRQGTGELFF; CDR3nt: TGTGCCAGCAGCAGACAGGGGACGGGGGAGCTGTTTTTT
abundance: NA; d_gene: NA; v_gene: TRBV21-1; j_gene: TRBJ1-2; CDR3aa: CASSCTTGVMSYTF; CDR3nt: TGTGCCAGCAGCTGTACTACGGGGGTAATGAGCTACACCTTC
abundance: NA; d_gene: TRBD1; v_gene: TRBV9; j_gene: TRBJ2-7; CDR3aa: CASSDGQGAEQREQYF; CDR3nt: TGTGCCAGCAGCGATGGACAGGGGGCTGAGCAGAGGGAGCAGTACTTC
abundance: once; d_gene: TRBD1; v_gene: TRBV6-5; j_gene: TRBJ2-1; CDR3aa: CASSYRIQGINEQFF; CDR3nt: TGTGCCAGCAGTTACAGAATACAGGGGATTAATGAGCAGTTCTTC
abundance: NA; d_gene: NA; v_gene: TRBV19; j_gene: TRBJ1-1; CDR3aa: CASSIGRGSTEAFF; CDR3nt: TGTGCCAGTAGTATAGGGCGGGGGAGCACTGAAGCTTTCTTT
abundance: NA; d_gene: NA; v_gene: TRBV2; j_gene: TRBJ2-3; CDR3aa: CASTGRVEKSTDTQYF; CDR3nt: TGTGCCAGCACCGGGCGGGTGGAAAAATCCACAGATACGCAGTATTTT
abundance: NA; d_gene: NA; v_gene: TRBV10-3; j_gene: TRBJ1-5; CDR3aa: CAISGGQTDQPQHF; CDR3nt: TGTGCCATCAGTGGTGGACAGACCGATCAGCCCCAGCATTTT
abundance: NA; d_gene: TRBD2; v_gene: TRBV6-5; j_gene: TRBJ2-7; CDR3aa: CASSPLAESYEQYF; CDR3nt: TGTGCCAGCAGTCCACTAGCGGAGAGCTACGAGCAGTACTTC
abundance: NA; d_gene: NA; v_gene: TRBV10-3; j_gene: TRBJ2-7; CDR3aa: CAISESTPGRGTYEQYF; CDR3nt: TGTGCCATCAGTGAGTCAACACCAGGTCGGGGTACCTACGAGCAGTACTTC
abundance: NA; d_gene: NA; v_gene: TRBV6-5; j_gene: TRBJ2-1; CDR3aa: CASGRRAVPNEQFF; CDR3nt: TGTGCCAGCGGAAGGCGGGCAGTACCAAATGAGCAGTTCTTC
abundance: NA; d_gene: NA; v_gene: TRBV19; j_gene: TRBJ2-3; CDR3aa: CASGQHLKIDTQYF; CDR3nt: TGTGCCAGCGGACAGCACCTCAAAATAGATACGCAGTATTTT
abundance: NA; d_gene: TRBD1; v_gene: TRBV2; j_gene: TRBJ1-1; CDR3aa: CASSASLGTGTEAFF; CDR3nt: TGTGCCAGCAGTGCCTCTCTGGGGACAGGCACTGAAGCTTTCTTT
abundance: NA; d_gene: NA; v_gene: TRBV19; j_gene: TRBJ1-5; CDR3aa: CASSIVQRRPNQPQHF; CDR3nt: TGTGCCAGTAGTATAGTCCAAAGGAGACCCAATCAGCCCCAGCATTTT
abundance: NA; d_gene: NA; v_gene: TRBV7-8; j_gene: TRBJ2-7; CDR3aa: CASSSLPRAAIYEQYF; CDR3nt: TGTGCCAGCAGTTCACTCCCGAGGGCTGCAATATACGAGCAGTACTTC
abundance: NA; d_gene: NA; v_gene: TRBV19; j_gene: TRBJ2-7; CDR3aa: CASSYGGYEQYF; CDR3nt: TGTGCCAGTAGCTATGGCGGCTACGAGCAGTACTTC
abundance: NA; d_gene: NA; v_gene: TRBV5-1; j_gene: TRBJ2-7; CDR3aa: CASYNEENEQYF; CDR3nt: TGCGCCAGCTACAACGAGGAGAACGAGCAGTACTTC
abundance: NA; d_gene: TRBD2; v_gene: TRBV14; j_gene: TRBJ2-7; CDR3aa: CASSQAGTSGFEQYF; CDR3nt: TGTGCCAGCAGCCAAGCCGGGACTAGCGGCTTCGAGCAGTACTTC
abundance: NA; d_gene: NA; v_gene: TRBV6-1; j_gene: TRBJ1-4; CDR3aa: CASTKQGWTNEKLFF; CDR3nt: TGTGCCAGCACTAAACAGGGATGGACTAATGAAAAACTGTTTTTT
abundance: NA; d_gene: TRBD1; v_gene: TRBV27; j_gene: TRBJ2-5; CDR3aa: CASSHWTGGPQETQYF; CDR3nt: TGTGCCAGCAGTCACTGGACAGGGGGGCCTCAAGAGACCCAGTACTTC
abundance: NA; d_gene: NA; v_gene: TRBV2; j_gene: TRBJ1-1; CDR3aa: CASSGQPNTEAFF; CDR3nt: TGTGCCAGCAGCGGACAGCCGAACACTGAAGCTTTCTTT
abundance: NA; d_gene: TRBD2; v_gene: TRBV5-4; j_gene: TRBJ2-7; CDR3aa: CASSLELAAYEQYF; CDR3nt: TGTGCCAGCAGCTTAGAACTAGCGGCCTACGAGCAGTACTTC
abundance: NA; d_gene: NA; v_gene: TRBV2; j_gene: TRBJ1-2; CDR3aa: CASREQILGRTGYGYTF; CDR3nt: TGTGCCAGCAGAGAACAAATATTGGGGCGTACCGGCTATGGCTACACCTTC
abundance: few; d_gene: TRBD2; v_gene: TRBV9; j_gene: TRBJ2-3; CDR3aa: CASSLGLDVDTQYF; CDR3nt: TGTGCCAGCAGCCTGGGACTAGACGTGGATACGCAGTATTTT
abundance: NA; d_gene: NA; v_gene: TRBV6-1; j_gene: TRBJ1-3; CDR3aa: CASMGGQSGNTIYF; CDR3nt: TGTGCCAGCATGGGTGGACAGTCTGGAAACACCATATATTTT
abundance: NA; d_gene: NA; v_gene: TRBV7-6; j_gene: TRBJ1-2; CDR3aa: CASSFINYGYTF; CDR3nt: TGTGCCAGCAGCTTTATAAACTATGGCTACACCTTC
abundance: NA; d_gene: TRBD2; v_gene: TRBV7-9; j_gene: TRBJ2-1; CDR3aa: CATLLRTSYNEQFF; CDR3nt: TGTGCCACCTTACTTAGGACTAGCTACAATGAGCAGTTCTTC